This paragraph covers one T cell receptor (beta chain) sequence. Source study methods: By means of reference gene primer amplification, nucleated cell counts were estimated. Here immunoSEQ multiplex PCR was the method, and the copy in TCRdb shows in-frame clones only, minus some. For V, J and clone size, that table is used; D and trimming come from the DNA. The table has about 180,000 clones, roughly 86% seen once; the top ten hold roughly 2.9%. CDR3 size: 16 residues. Germline-derived CDR1 and CDR2 are SGHNT and YENEEA. Trimming left V 1 base short and J 0 bases short, with 10 bases between. The data belong to a study of blood T cell repertoires in COVID-19. Overall study: Researchers got acute and convalescent COVID-19 samples from the United States, Italy and Spain. T cells, B-cell-depleted T cells, or PBMCs supplied cDNA or gDNA.

The chain couples TRBV11-3 to TRBJ1-3; D is undetermined. Sequencing was carried out using peripheral blood. This TCR derives from a woman in her thirties with active or convalescent COVID-19. CDR3 region: CASSLGRLDSGNTIYF. As DNA, the CDR3 is TGTGCCAGCAGCTTAGGCAGGCTTGACTCTGGAAACACCATATATTTT.